Below, 4 T cell receptor beta chains from the same sample are listed, as sequenced in a study of early T cells in non-severe SARS-CoV-2 infection. A single record per CDR3 protein comes from TCRdb applying MiXCR to the 5' RACE reads. The sample consists of around 30,000 distinct CDR3 sequences, less than 5% of them appearing once. Sequenced sample: whole blood. These receptors were obtained from an adult who was a healthcare worker with PCR-confirmed SARS-CoV-2 infection or an uninfected control (not recorded which).

There are many counts of this clonotype. The chain joins TRBV7-9 to TRBJ1-1; no firm D call. CDR1 is SEHNR and CDR2 is FQNEAQ in the germline V gene (reference sequence). V was pared by 2 bases and J by 1 base, with 5 bases between. The CDR3 has 13 residues. CDR3 loop: CASSLYGNTEAFF. Here the CDR3 DNA reads TGTGCCAGCAGCTTATACGGGAACACTGAAGCTTTCTTT.

This clonotype was counted many times. CDR3: CASSETSASTDTQYF. The CDR3 nucleotides are TGTGCCAGCAGTGAGACTAGCGCTAGCACAGATACGCAGTATTTT. The rearrangement links TRBV6-4 to TRBJ2-3; 8 nucleotides match TRBD2. V shed 3 bases, J shed 0 bases, and the junction held 2 bases outside the gene matches. The CDR3 sequence is 15 residues long. Germline V gene sequence: CDR1 MRHNA, CDR2 SNTAGT.

In its sample, this clonotype was seen many times. The chain combines TRBV29-1 with TRBJ2-5, with 7 bases identical to TRBD1. CDR3 length equals 12 residues. Germline V gives CDR1 SQVTM, CDR2 ANQGSEA. Trimming at V came to 7 bases and at J to 2 bases, leaving 4 bases not matched to a gene. The CDR3 DNA sequence: TGCAGCGCCGGGGACAGACAAGAGACCCAGTACTTC. The encoded protein is CSAGDRQETQYF. Looking up the rest from reference TRBV29-1 and TRBJ2-5 gives the full variable domain: SAVISQKPSRDICQRGTSLTIQCQVDSQVTMMFWYRQQPGQSLTLIATANQGSEATYESGFVIDKFPISRPNLTFSTLTVSNMSPEDSSIYLCSAGDRQETQYFGPGTRLLVL.

V is TRBV28 and J is TRBJ2-7, with D perhaps matching TRBD1 (6 bases). Germline CDR1 reads MDHEN; CDR2 reads SYDVKM. CDR3 length: 12 residues. The V end lost 4 bases, the J end lost 7 bases, and 11 bases lay between the germline ends. CDR3 bases: TGTGCCAGCAGTTGGACGCAGGGGGAGCAGTACTTC. This codes for CASSWTQGEQYF. The variable domain in full, completed from reference TRBV28 and TRBJ2-7, reads DVKVTQSSRYLVKRTGEKVFLECVQDMDHENMFWYRQDPGLGLRLIYFSYDVKMKEKGDIPEGYSVSREKKERFSLILESASTNQTSMYLCASSWTQGEQYFGPGTRLTVT.